This TCR beta chain was recovered during a study of neurological immune-mediated disorders. General study results and limits: HTLV-1-associated myelopathy had the most TCR clonal expansion, and multiple sclerosis had the least, less than healthy controls.

The making of cDNA relied on 5'RACE with 10-nucleotide random UMIs. TCRdb re-derived calls from the 5' RACE reads in MiXCR, one entry per CDR3 protein. The table includes tens of thousands of distinct CDR3 sequences, 4.5% to 7% detected once. This clonotype was observed at least ten times. The antigen is undetermined. The clonotype was recovered from a woman between 18 and 29 years old with multiple sclerosis. Sequencing was performed on CD4+ T cells from blood.

The CDR3 loop is CASTLGQSNQPQHF. CDR3 coding DNA: TGTGCCAGCACCTTGGGACAGAGCAATCAGCCCCAGCATTTT. V and J are TRBV12-3 or TRBV12-4 and TRBJ1-5; 7 positions agree with TRBD1. The CDR3 loop spans 14 amino acids. With V trimmed by 7 bases and J by 1 base, 4 bases remained unmatched.